This T cell receptor beta chain stems from a study of cytomegalovirus exposure and HLA in healthy donors. Broader study findings: The majority of CMV-associated TCR beta chains were reported as apparently HLA-restricted in a later analysis. Associated with HLA alleles at 0.05 false discovery rate in a later analysis were 16,951 TCR beta sequences.

To note about this clone: Its antigen is still unknown.

The primer mix had 60 Vbeta and 13 Jbeta primers. Only in-frame clones appear in the TCRdb table, and some are missing; sequencing was by immunoSEQ multiplex PCR. The sample records around 130,000 clones, roughly 80% being singletons. V dropped 2 bases and J dropped 3; count of bases not matched to a gene: 2. This CDR3 is 14 amino acids long. The germline CDR1 and CDR2 sequences are KGHSH and LQKENI. This clonotype was obtained from a woman between 40 and 55 years old in good health and CMV-seropositive. Sequencing used PBMCs. The chain recombines TRBV18 with TRBJ2-7; TRBD1 aligns across 9 bases. CDR3 protein: CASSPRTGDYEQYF. CDR3 in DNA: TGTGCCAGCTCACCAAGGACAGGGGACTACGAGCAGTACTTC.